This TCR beta chain was documented in a study of cytomegalovirus exposure and HLA in healthy donors. Study results and caveats: Analyses of presence/absence relied on an assumption of roughly uniform sequencing depth across donors. The study listed 164 cytomegalovirus-associated TCR beta chains. A later analysis revealed that TCR association rates differed between HLA loci, peaking at DRB1 and bottoming out at HLA-C. Follow-up analysis later connected one missense variant in DCLRE1C with trimming of TCR beta V- and J-genes.

In regard to this clone: The antigen is unknown.

Germline V gene data show CDR1 as ENHRY and CDR2 as SYGVKD. This CDR3 has 14 amino acids. V trimming: 10 bases; J trimming: 4 bases; junction bases outside the gene matches: 11. With 60 Vbeta and 13 Jbeta primers, the PCR was carried out. Only in-frame clones appear in the TCRdb table, and some are missing; sequencing was by immunoSEQ multiplex PCR. Of over 150,000 clones listed, almost 80% are singletons. The gene calls are TRBV10-3 and TRBJ2-3, with 7 bases aligning to TRBD1. This sequence was found in a woman between 45 and 65 years old in good health and CMV-seronegative. The sample consisted of PBMCs. CDR3 in DNA: TGTGCCACCGTACTAGGGGGCTCGGCAGATACGCAGTATTTT. Translating it yields CATVLGGSADTQYF.